This T cell receptor (beta chain) was captured by sequencing in a study of blood T cell repertoires in COVID-19 (dated by TCRdb to about 2020). For the wider study: Collaborator samples came from the United States, Italy and Spain and covered acute and convalescent phases of COVID-19. The material from the prospective study consisted of cDNA or gDNA derived from T cells, B-cell-depleted T cells, or PBMCs. Subjects who had been exposed to COVID-19, were actively infected with it, or had recovered from it provided the deeply sampled blood TCRbeta repertoires that made up the dataset. A freely available public database, intended as a resource for researchers studying the immune response to SARS-CoV-2, is where the repertoires were released. The samples were drawn from two sources: the first 160 participants of the ongoing ImmuneRACE study, and 1,254 subjects contributed by 6 global collaborators. The sample metadata nearly always contained a de-identified subject ID, COVID-19 status, age in years and sex. HLA class I and class II types, where available, came from metadata supplied by the sample provider rather than from assay-based typing. Broad study findings and their caveats: The quantity of clinical and demographic metadata differed by source and by participant and was supplied without curation.

One collaborating source in Seattle enrolled patients while the patients were actively infected and followed the patients over time throughout the course of disease. Whole blood was collected in K2EDTA tubes by collaborating institutions according to the institutions' own protocols. For TCRbeta analysis, collaborators shipped samples in one of three forms: frozen whole blood, isolated PBMCs, or DNA extracted from either of those sample types. TCRbeta CDR3 regions were amplified from genomic DNA by means of the immunoSEQ Assay, a bias-controlled multiplex PCR. Regarding the original processing steps: Nucleated cell counts per sample were estimated from amplification of reference gene primers within the assay. Sequence reads were collapsed and filtered to measure the absolute abundance of every unique TCRbeta CDR3 rearrangement. For each sample, productive Simpson clonality was calculated by taking the square root of Simpson's diversity index across productive rearrangements. Held by TCRdb, this immuneACCESS table contains in-frame sequences only and omits some clones. Under half of the omission traces to an unresolved V gene where checked; the cause of the rest is unknown. V and J calls and clone size are those listed in that table; D and trimming were worked out from the DNA. Across this sample there are about 270,000 clones, with around nine tenths seen only once. The ten biggest clones cover under 15% of the sample.

The CDR3, cysteine through phenylalanine, is 13 amino acids long. CDR3 DNA only is kept here, 39 bases in frame from base 1. V trim: 6 bases; J trim: 5 bases; unmatched bases: 4. The germline V gene encodes CDR1 LGHDT and CDR2 YNNKEL (reference sequence). Concerning this clone: Its antigen is unknown. Per-base quality was not reported, and no clone a single base away is much larger than it.

This sequence was found in a woman aged 70-85 years with COVID-19, enrolled during active disease. Material for sequencing was peripheral blood. Recombination connected TRBV3-1 (or the pseudogene TRBV3-2) to TRBJ2-1; TRBD2 fits 7 bases in the junction. The DNA reads TGTGCCAGCAGGACGGGAGGAAACAATGAGCAGTTCTTC. The resulting protein is CASRTGGNNEQFF.